This T cell receptor (beta chain) came from a study of Graves' ophthalmopathy and Graves' hyperthyroidism. Study-wide context: Ophthalmopathy absent within 18 months of follow-up marked hyperthyroidism as stable.

Investigators amplified TCR beta CDR3 regions from RNA transcripts. A first-round RT-PCR used HTBI primers, followed by a second-round multiplex PCR. TCRdb ran MiXCR on the multiplex PCR reads and lists one entry per CDR3 protein. The sample lists over a million distinct CDR3 sequences, about 35% occurring once. V shed 5 bases, J shed 5 bases, and the junction held 15 bases outside the gene matches. This CDR3 contains 18 residues. The germline CDR1 and CDR2 sequences are SGHTA and FQGNSA. Turning to this clonotype: What it recognizes is unknown.

Study results and caveats: Detection in blood was also observed for most expanded thyroid clonotypes above 0.001 frequency.

J is TRBJ2-5 and V is TRBV7-2; 12 bases line up with TRBD2. The specimen was peripheral blood or thyroid tissue (not recorded which). The receptor's source is an adult man with Graves' hyperthyroidism. As DNA, the CDR3 is TGTGCCAGCAGCCCCGGTGGGCTAGCGGGGGGGCCCCGGGAGACCCAGTACTTC. As protein: CASSPGGLAGGPRETQYF.